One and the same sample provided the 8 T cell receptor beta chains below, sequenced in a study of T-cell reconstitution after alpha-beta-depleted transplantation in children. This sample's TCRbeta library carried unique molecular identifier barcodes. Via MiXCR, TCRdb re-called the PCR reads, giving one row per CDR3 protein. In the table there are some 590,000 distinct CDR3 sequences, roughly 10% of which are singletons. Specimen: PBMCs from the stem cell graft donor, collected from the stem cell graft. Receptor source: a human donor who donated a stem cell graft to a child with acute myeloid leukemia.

The CDR3 loop is CASSQDRGTGSIQYF. CDR3 coding DNA: TGCGCCAGCAGCCAAGATAGAGGGACAGGGTCTATTCAGTACTTC. V gene TRBV4-3 combines with J gene TRBJ2-4; 9 nucleotides line up with TRBD1. The V segment lost 0 bases and the J segment 10 bases; nucleotides outside the gene matches: 7. The germline V gene encodes CDR1 LGHNA and CDR2 YSLEER. The CDR3 has 15 residues.

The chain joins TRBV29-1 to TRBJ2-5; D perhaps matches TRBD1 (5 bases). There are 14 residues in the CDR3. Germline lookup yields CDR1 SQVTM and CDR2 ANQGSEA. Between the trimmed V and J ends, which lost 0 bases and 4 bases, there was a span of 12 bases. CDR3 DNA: TGCAGCGTTGAAGACCAGACAGACCCAGAGACCCAGTACTTC. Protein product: CSVEDQTDPETQYF.

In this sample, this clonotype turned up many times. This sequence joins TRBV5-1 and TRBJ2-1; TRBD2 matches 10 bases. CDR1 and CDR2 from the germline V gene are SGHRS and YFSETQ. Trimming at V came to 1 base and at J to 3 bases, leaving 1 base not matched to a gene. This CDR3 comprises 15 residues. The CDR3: CASSLPSGGYNEQFF. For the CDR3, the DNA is TGCGCCAGCAGCTTGCCTAGCGGGGGCTACAATGAGCAGTTCTTC. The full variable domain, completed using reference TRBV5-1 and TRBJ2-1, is KAGVTQTPRYLIKTRGQQVTLSCSPISGHRSVSWYQQTPGQGLQFLFEYFSETQRNKGNFPGRFSGRQFSNSRSEMNVSTLELGDSALYLCASSLPSGGYNEQFFGPGTRLTVL.

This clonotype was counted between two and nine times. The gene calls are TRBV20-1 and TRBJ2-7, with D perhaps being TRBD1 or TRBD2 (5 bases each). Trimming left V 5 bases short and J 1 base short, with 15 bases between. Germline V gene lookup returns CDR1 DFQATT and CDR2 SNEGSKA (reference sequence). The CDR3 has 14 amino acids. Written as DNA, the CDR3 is TGCAGTGCTGAGGGGCGATCCAATTCCTACGAGCAGTACTTC. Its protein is CSAEGRSNSYEQYF.

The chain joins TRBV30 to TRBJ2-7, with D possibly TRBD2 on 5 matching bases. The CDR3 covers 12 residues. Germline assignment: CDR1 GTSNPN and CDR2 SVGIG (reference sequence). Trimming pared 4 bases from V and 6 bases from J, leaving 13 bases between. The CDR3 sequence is CAWTVQRGEQYF. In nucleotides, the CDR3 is TGTGCCTGGACCGTACAACGGGGCGAGCAGTACTTC. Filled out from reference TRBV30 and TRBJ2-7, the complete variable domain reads SQTIHQWPATLVQPVGSPLSLECTVEGTSNPNLYWYRQAAGRGLQLLFYSVGIGQISSEVPQNLSASRPQDRQFILSSKKLLLSDSGFYLCAWTVQRGEQYFGPGTRLTVT.

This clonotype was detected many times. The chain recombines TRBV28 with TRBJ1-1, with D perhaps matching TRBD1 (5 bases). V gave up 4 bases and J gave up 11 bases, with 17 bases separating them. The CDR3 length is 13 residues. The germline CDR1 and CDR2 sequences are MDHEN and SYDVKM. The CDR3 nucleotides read TGTGCCAGCAGTTCCCACCCGGGGGGTAGGGCTTTCTTT. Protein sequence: CASSSHPGGRAFF.

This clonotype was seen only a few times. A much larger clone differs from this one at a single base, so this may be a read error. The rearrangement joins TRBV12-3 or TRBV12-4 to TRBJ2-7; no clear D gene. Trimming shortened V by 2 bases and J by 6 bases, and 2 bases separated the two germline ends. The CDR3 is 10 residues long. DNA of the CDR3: TGTGCCAGCAGTTTATTCGAGCAGTACTTC. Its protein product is CASSLFEQYF.

CDR3 sequence reads: CASSLVGLGVGNEQFF. The CDR3 DNA reads TGTGCCAGCAGTTTGGTGGGACTAGGGGTAGGCAATGAGCAGTTCTTC. This chain uses TRBV12-3 or TRBV12-4 with TRBJ2-1, with 8 nucleotides matching TRBD2. The CDR3 totals 16 residues. Losses at the gene ends were 3 bases for V and 6 bases for J; bases not matched to a gene: 10.